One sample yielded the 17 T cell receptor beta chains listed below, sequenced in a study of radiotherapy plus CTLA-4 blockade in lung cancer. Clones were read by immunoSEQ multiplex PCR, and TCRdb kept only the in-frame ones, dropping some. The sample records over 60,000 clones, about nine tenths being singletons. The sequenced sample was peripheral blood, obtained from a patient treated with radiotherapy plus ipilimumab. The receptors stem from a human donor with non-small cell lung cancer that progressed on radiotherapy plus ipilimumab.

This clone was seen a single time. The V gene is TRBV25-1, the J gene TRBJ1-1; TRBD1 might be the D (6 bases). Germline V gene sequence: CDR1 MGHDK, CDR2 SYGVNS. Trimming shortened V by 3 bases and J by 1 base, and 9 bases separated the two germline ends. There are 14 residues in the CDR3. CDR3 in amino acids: CASSEGGTNTEAFF. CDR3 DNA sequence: TGTGCCAGCAGTGAGGGGGGCACGAACACTGAAGCTTTCTTT.

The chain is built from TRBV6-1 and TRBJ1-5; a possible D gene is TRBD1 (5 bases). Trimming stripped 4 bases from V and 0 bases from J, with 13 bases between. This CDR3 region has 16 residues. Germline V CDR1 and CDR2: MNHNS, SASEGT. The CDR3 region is CASSGERGYSNQPQHF. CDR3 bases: TGTGCCAGCAGTGGAGAAAGGGGCTATAGCAATCAGCCCCAGCATTTT.

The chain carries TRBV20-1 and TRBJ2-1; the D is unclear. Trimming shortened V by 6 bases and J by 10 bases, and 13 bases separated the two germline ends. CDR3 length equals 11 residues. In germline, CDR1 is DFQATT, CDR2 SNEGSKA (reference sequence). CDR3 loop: CSALYVEEQFF. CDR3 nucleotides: TGCAGTGCGCTTTACGTCGAAGAGCAGTTCTTC.

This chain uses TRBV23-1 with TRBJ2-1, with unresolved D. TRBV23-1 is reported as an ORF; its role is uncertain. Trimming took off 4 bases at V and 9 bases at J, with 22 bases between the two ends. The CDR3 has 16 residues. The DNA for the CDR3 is TGCGCCAGCAGTCCCTGCCGGAATCCTCCCCGCGGTGAGCAGTTCTTC. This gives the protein CASSPCRNPPRGEQFF.

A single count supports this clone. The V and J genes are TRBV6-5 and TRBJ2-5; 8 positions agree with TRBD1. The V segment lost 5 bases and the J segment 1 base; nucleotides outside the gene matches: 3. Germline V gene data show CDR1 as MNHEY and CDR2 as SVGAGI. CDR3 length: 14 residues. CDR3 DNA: TGTGCCAGCAGTAAGACAGGGGCCCAAGAGACCCAGTACTTC. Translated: CASSKTGAQETQYF.

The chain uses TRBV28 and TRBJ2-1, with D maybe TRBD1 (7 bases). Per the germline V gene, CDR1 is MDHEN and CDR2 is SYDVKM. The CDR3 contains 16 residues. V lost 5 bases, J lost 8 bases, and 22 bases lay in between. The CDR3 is CASSPQGLAGKDEQFF. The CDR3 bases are TGTGCCAGCAGTCCACAGGGGTTGGCGGGAAAGGATGAGCAGTTCTTC.

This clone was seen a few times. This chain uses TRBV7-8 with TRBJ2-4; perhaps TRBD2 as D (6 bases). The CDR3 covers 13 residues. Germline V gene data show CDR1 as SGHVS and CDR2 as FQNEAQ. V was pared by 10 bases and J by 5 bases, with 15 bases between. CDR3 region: CATQDPGENIQYF. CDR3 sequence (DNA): TGTGCCACCCAGGATCCGGGGGAAAACATTCAGTACTTC.

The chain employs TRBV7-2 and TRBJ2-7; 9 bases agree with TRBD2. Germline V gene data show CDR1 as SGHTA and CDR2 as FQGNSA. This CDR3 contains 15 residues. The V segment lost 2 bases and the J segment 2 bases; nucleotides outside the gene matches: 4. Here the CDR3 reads CASSLNAGGAYEQYV. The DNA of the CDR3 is TGTGCCAGCAGCTTAAACGCGGGAGGGGCCTACGAGCAGTACGTC.

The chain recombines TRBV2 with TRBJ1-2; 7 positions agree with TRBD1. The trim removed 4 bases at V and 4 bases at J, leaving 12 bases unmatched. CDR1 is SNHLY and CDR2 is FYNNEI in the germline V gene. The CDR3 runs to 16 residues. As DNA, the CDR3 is TGTGCCAGCAGTGCAACCGGGGGGACAGCTCGCTATGGCTACACCTTC. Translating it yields CASSATGGTARYGYTF.

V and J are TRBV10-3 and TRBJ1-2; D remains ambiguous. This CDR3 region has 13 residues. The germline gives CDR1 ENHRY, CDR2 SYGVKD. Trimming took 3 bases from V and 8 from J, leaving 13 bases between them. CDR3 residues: CAISDPGLGGYTF. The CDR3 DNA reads TGTGCCATCAGTGACCCTGGGTTGGGGGGCTACACCTTC.

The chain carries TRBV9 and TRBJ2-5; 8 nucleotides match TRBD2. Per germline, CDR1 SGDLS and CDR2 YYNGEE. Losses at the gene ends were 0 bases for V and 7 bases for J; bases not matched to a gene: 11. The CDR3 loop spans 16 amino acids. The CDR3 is CASSVVGTSERGTQYF. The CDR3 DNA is TGTGCCAGCAGCGTAGTTGGGACTAGTGAACGCGGGACCCAGTACTTC.

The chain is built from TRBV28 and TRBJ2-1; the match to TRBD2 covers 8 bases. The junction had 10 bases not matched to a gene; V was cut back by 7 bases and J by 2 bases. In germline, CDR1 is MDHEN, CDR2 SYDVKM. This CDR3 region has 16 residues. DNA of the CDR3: TGTGCCAGCACTGCCCCGGGAGGGTTGACCTACAATGAGCAGTTCTTC. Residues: CASTAPGGLTYNEQFF.

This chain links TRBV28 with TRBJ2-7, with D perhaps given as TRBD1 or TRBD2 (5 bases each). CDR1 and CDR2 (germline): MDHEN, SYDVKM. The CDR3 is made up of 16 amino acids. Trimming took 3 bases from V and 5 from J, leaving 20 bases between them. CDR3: CASSFKDLGVPNEQYF. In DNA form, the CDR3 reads TGTGCCAGCAGTTTTAAGGATCTGGGGGTTCCTAACGAGCAGTACTTC.

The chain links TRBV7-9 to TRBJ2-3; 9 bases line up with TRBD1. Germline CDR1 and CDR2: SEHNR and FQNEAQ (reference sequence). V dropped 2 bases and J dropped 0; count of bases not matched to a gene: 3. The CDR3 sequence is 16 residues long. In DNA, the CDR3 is TGTGCCAGCAGCTTATCGGGACAGGGTAGCACAGATACGCAGTATTTT. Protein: CASSLSGQGSTDTQYF.

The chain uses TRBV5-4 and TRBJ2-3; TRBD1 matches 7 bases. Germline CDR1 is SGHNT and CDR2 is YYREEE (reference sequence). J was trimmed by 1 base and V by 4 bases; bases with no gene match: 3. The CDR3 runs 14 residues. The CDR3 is CASSATGGTDTQYF. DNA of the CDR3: TGTGCCAGCAGCGCCACAGGGGGCACAGATACGCAGTATTTT.

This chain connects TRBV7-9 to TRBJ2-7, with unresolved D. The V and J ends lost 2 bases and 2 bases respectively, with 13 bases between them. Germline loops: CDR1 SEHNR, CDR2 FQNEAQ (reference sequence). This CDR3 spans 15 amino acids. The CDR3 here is CASSLKAAEPYEQYF. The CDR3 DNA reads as TGTGCCAGCAGCTTAAAGGCAGCCGAACCCTACGAGCAGTACTTC.

The CDR3, as DNA: TGTGCCAGCAGCCGAGGTATAGCGGGAGGGGTCTCCTACGAGCAGTACTTC. This gives the protein CASSRGIAGGVSYEQYF. The V gene is TRBV7-8, the J gene TRBJ2-7, with 11 bases fitting TRBD2. The CDR3 contains 17 residues. The germline V gene has CDR1 SGHVS and CDR2 FQNEAQ. V gave up 5 bases and J gave up 0 bases; unmatched junction bases: 9.